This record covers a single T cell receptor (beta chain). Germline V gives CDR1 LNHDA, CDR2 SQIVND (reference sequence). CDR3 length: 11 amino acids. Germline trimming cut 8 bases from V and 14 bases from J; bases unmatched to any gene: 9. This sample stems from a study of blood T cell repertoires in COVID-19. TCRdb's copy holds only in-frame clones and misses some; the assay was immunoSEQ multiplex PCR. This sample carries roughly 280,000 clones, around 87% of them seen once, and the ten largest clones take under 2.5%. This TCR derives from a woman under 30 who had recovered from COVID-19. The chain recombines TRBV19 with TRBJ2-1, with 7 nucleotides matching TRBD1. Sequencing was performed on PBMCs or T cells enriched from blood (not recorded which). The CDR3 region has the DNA TGTGCCAGTTCTACCTGGGACAGCAAGTTCTTC. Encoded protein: CASSTWDSKFF.